A selection of T cell receptor beta chains follows, all from one sample in a study of cytomegalovirus exposure and HLA in healthy donors. Sequenced by immunoSEQ multiplex PCR; TCRdb stores in-frame clones only, minus some. Among 100,000 to 150,000 clones, about 74% were seen once, and the ten largest hold approximately 6%. The specimen was PBMCs. These receptors originate from a woman in her 50s in good health and CMV-seropositive. CDR3s include the opening cysteine and the closing phenylalanine or tryptophan. A D gene is named only where the DNA matches it firmly. Only some rows state a clone size, as once, few, many or a class for expanded clones.

13,.,.,TRBJ2-1,TRBV7-8,TGTGCCAGCAGCTTAGCCCCCGGCAATGAGCAGTTCTTC,CASSLAPGNEQFF
15,.,.,TRBJ1-1,TRBV6-1,TGTGCCAGCAGCGTTAATCAGGTGGCACCTACTGAAGCTTTCTTT,CASSVNQVAPTEAFF
13,TRBD2,.,TRBJ2-2,TRBV7-9,TGTGCCAGGCCGTGGGGGGGGGCCGGGGAGCTGTTTTTT,CARPWGGAGELFF
13,.,.,TRBJ1-3,TRBV7-2,TGTGCCAGCAGCACGGACTTAGGAAACACCATATATTTT,CASSTDLGNTIYF
14,TRBD1,.,TRBJ2-1,TRBV5-1,TGCGCCAGCAGCACGGGACAGGGACACAATGAGCAGTTCTTC,CASSTGQGHNEQFF
12,.,.,TRBJ1-5,TRBV19,TGTGCCACCCAGGGCGGATCTCAGCCCCAGCATTTT,CATQGGSQPQHF
12,.,few,TRBJ1-3,TRBV13,TGTGCCAGCAGCCCTGTAAGAAACACCATATATTTT,CASSPVRNTIYF
11,TRBD1,.,TRBJ2-7,TRBV20-1,TGCAGTGCCGAGACAGGGGCCGAGCAGTACTTC,CSAETGAEQYF
17,.,.,TRBJ2-5,TRBV27,TGTGCCAGCAGCTCCCTCTCCCTCGCGGGGGCCAGAGAGACCCAGTACTTC,CASSSLSLAGARETQYF
12,.,.,TRBJ1-1,TRBV5-5,TGTGCCAGCAGCTGGGGGGACACTGAAGCTTTCTTT,CASSWGDTEAFF
16,TRBD2,.,TRBJ2-7,TRBV25-1,TGTGCCAGCAGTGAACCGGGACTAGCGGGGCGTTACGAGCAGTACTTC,CASSEPGLAGRYEQYF
13,TRBD1,.,TRBJ2-7,TRBV4-1,TGCGCCAGCAGCCAGACAGGGTTACGCGAGCAGTACTTC,CASSQTGLREQYF
13,.,.,TRBJ1-1,TRBV9,TGTGCCAGCAGCGCCGAGGCGAACACTGAAGCTTTCTTT,CASSAEANTEAFF
14,TRBD1,few,TRBJ2-2,TRBV6-6,TGTGCCAGCAGTCAGGGGGCCGTATCCGGGGAGCTGTTTTTT,CASSQGAVSGELFF
13,.,few,TRBJ1-6,TRBV27,TGTGCCAGCAGTCTCGAGTTGGATTCACCCCTCCACTTT,CASSLELDSPLHF
14,.,few,TRBJ2-1,TRBV11-3,TGTGCCAGCAGCTTAGTTGGGCAGGGCAATGAGCAGTTCTTC,CASSLVGQGNEQFF
16,TRBD1,.,TRBJ1-5,TRBV28,TGTGCCAGCAGTACAAGACAGGGGCGGGGAAATCAGCCCCAGCATTTT,CASSTRQGRGNQPQHF
14,TRBD1,.,TRBJ2-7,TRBV19,TGTGCCAGTAGGGCCGGGACAGGGGCGTACGAGCAGTACTTC,CASRAGTGAYEQYF
13,TRBD1,.,TRBJ1-2,TRBV7-2,TGTGCCAGCAGCTTAGGCAGGGGGGATGGCTACACCTTC,CASSLGRGDGYTF
14,TRBD2,.,TRBJ2-4,TRBV6-5,TGTGCCAGCCGGACCACTAGCGCCCAAAACATTCAGTACTTC,CASRTTSAQNIQYF